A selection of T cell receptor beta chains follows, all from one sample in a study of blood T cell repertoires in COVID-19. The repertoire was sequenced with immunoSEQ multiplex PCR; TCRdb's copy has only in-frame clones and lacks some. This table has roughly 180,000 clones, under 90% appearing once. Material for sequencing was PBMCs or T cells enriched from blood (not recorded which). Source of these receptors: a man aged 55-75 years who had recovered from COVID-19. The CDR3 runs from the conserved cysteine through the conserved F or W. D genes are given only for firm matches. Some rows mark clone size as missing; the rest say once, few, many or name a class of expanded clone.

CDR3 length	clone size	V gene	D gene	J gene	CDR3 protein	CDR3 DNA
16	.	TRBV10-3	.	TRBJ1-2	CAISESPGGTNYGYTF	TGTGCCATCAGTGAGTCGCCGGGGGGCACTAACTATGGCTACACCTTC
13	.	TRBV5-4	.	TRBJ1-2	CASSLDSNYGYTF	TGTGCCAGCAGCTTGGACAGCAACTATGGCTACACCTTC
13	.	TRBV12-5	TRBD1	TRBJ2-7	CASGWDRGYEQYF	TGTGCTAGTGGATGGGACAGGGGGTACGAGCAGTACTTC
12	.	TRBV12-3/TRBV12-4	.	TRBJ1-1	CASTPPTREAFF	TGTGCCAGCACGCCCCCCACGAGGGAAGCTTTCTTT
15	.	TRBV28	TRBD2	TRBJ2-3	CASSSTSGWADTQYF	TGTGCCAGCAGCTCCACTAGCGGATGGGCAGATACGCAGTATTTT
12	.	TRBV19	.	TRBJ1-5	CASSGVGQPQHF	TGTGCCAGTAGCGGGGTAGGGCAGCCCCAGCATTTT
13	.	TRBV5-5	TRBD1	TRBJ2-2	CASDRGLGGELFF	TGTGCCAGTGACAGGGGCTTGGGCGGGGAGCTGTTTTTT
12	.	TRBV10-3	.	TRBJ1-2	CAISGRQYGYTF	TGTGCCATCAGTGGGCGACAATATGGCTACACCTTC
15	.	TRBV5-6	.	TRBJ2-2	CASNHGTPNTGELFF	TGTGCCAGCAACCATGGGACACCGAACACCGGGGAGCTGTTTTTT
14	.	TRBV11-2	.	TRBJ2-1	CASSLAGPINEQFF	TGTGCCAGCAGCTTGGCGGGGCCGATCAATGAGCAGTTCTTC
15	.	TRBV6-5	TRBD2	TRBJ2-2	CASTRAGGPTGELFF	TGTGCCAGCACACGAGCGGGGGGCCCCACCGGGGAGCTGTTTTTT
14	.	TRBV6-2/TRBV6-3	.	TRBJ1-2	CASSFPGPLNGYTF	TGTGCCAGCAGTTTCCCGGGTCCCTTAAATGGCTACACCTTC
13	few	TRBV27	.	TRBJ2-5	CASSLQGGETQYF	TGTGCCAGCAGTCTACAGGGCGGAGAGACCCAGTACTTC
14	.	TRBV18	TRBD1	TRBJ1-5	CASSLTGGSQPQHF	TGTGCCAGCTCACTGACAGGGGGCAGCCAGCCCCAGCATTTT
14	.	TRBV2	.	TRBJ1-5	CASSVTGSNQPQHF	TGTGCCAGCAGTGTGACTGGAAGCAATCAGCCCCAGCATTTT
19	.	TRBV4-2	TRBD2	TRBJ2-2	CASSQVTSGGDMNTGELFF	TGTGCCAGCAGCCAAGTCACTAGCGGGGGGGATATGAACACCGGGGAGCTGTTTTTT
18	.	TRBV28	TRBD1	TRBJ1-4	CASSLLAGGYTTNEKLFF	TGTGCCAGCAGTTTATTGGCAGGGGGCTACACAACTAATGAAAAACTGTTTTTT
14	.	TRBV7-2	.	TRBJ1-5	CASSFARSNQPQHF	TGTGCCAGCAGCTTTGCCAGGAGCAATCAGCCCCAGCATTTT
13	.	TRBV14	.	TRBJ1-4	CASSLVSNEKLFF	TGTGCCAGCAGCTTAGTCTCGAATGAAAAACTGTTTTTT
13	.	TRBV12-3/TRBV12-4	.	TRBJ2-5	CASTPREGETQYF	TGTGCCAGCACCCCCCGGGAAGGGGAGACCCAGTACTTC
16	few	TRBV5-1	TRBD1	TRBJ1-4	CASSRTGGLPNEKLFF	TGCGCCAGCAGCAGGACAGGGGGCTTACCTAATGAAAAACTGTTTTTT
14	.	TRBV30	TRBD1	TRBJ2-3	CAWSLGQNTDTQYF	TGTGCCTGGAGTCTGGGACAGAACACAGATACGCAGTATTTT
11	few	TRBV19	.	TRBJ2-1	CASSPSNEQFF	TGTGCCAGTAGCCCTTCCAATGAGCAGTTCTTC
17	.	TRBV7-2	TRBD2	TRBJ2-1	CASSPLGAGGYYNEQFF	TGTGCCAGCAGCCCACTGGGGGCGGGAGGGTACTACAATGAGCAGTTCTTC
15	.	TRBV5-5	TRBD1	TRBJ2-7	CASSLGPTGDYEQYF	TGTGCCAGCAGCTTGGGTCCGACAGGGGACTACGAGCAGTACTTC
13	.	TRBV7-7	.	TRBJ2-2	CASSLEGVGELFF	TGTGCTAGCAGCCTAGAGGGGGTCGGGGAGCTGTTTTTT
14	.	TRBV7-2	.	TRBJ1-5	CASSLSGFGQPQHF	TGTGCCAGCAGCTTATCAGGGTTTGGGCAGCCCCAGCATTTT
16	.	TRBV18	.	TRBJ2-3	CASSPPVTYSTDTQYF	TGTGCCAGCTCACCACCGGTGACATACTCCACAGATACGCAGTATTTT
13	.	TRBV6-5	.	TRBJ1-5	CASSYRPQQPQHF	TGTGCCAGCAGTTACAGACCACAGCAGCCCCAGCATTTT
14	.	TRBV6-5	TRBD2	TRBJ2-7	CASRTLAGGSRPYF	TGTGCCAGCAGAACACTAGCGGGAGGTAGTCGTCCGTACTTC
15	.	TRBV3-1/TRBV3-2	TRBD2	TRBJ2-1	CASSFLAGAYNEQFF	TGTGCCAGCAGTTTCCTAGCGGGTGCGTACAATGAGCAGTTCTTC
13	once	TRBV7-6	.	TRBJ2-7	CASSSGTSDEQYF	TGTGCCAGCAGCTCCGGGACATCTGACGAGCAGTACTTC
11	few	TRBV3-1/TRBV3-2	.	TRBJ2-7	CASSQQYEQYF	TGTGCCAGCAGCCAACAATACGAGCAGTACTTC
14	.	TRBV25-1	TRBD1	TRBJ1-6	CASNPTGTNSPLHF	TGTGCCAGCAATCCGACAGGGACAAATTCACCCCTCCACTTT
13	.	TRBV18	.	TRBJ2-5	CASSPPNRETQYF	TGTGCCAGCTCACCACCGAACAGGGAGACCCAGTACTTC
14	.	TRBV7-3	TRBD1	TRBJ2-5	CASSLGTDQETQYF	TGTGCCAGCAGCTTAGGGACAGACCAAGAGACCCAGTACTTC
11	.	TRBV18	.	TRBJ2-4	CASSPGSGWYF	TGTGCCAGCTCACCCGGGAGTGGTTGGTACTTC
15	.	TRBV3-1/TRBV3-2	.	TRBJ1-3	CASSPSSGTGNTIYF	TGTGCCAGCAGCCCCTCGTCAGGGACTGGAAACACCATATATTTT
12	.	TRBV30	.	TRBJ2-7	CAWLASSYEQYF	TGTGCCTGGTTGGCCAGCTCCTACGAGCAGTACTTC
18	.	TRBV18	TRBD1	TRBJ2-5	CASSPQQGGPTGQETQYF	TGTGCCAGCTCACCACAACAGGGGGGACCCACGGGCCAAGAGACCCAGTACTTC
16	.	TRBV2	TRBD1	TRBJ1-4	CASSANGGQVIEKLFF	TGTGCCAGCAGTGCAAACGGAGGACAGGTGATTGAAAAACTGTTTTTT
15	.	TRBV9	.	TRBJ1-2	CASSTPLGRNYGYTF	TGTGCCAGCAGCACCCCTCTGGGGCGCAACTATGGCTACACCTTC
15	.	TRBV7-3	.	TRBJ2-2	CASSLTARGSGELFF	TGTGCCAGCAGCTTAACTGCCAGGGGTAGCGGGGAGCTGTTTTTT